The clone carrying this T cell receptor beta chain showed up just once. Its specificity is not known. These data are taken from a study of T-cell memory formation after mild COVID-19. Overall study: Clustering of TCRs was largely donor specific.

With constant-segment primers, 5'RACE yielded cDNA libraries of TCR alpha and TCR beta that carried sample barcodes and UMIs. MiXCR, applied by TCRdb to the 5' RACE reads, yields one record per CDR3 protein. The repertoire holds approximately 250,000 distinct CDR3 sequences, with approximately 15% as singletons. Study-level results: Those CD4+ clones that contracted were mainly in CM and EM (CD8+ ones in EMRA). Several responding clones turned up in pre-infection memory, indicating that cross-reactive memory may have taken part.

J was trimmed by 2 bases and V by 2 bases; bases with no gene match: 7. CDR3 length: 16 amino acids. CDR1 and CDR2 from the germline V gene are MDHEN and SYDVKM. The sequence was obtained from a man aged 18 to 30 who had mild COVID-19 (a few samples of this study predate the infection). Cell type and time point are not known. V gene TRBV28 combines with J gene TRBJ2-3; 7 bases are shared with TRBD2. The specimen was PBMCs or a T cell subset sorted from them (not recorded which). The CDR3 bases are TGTGCCAGCAGTTTACCCCCGGGACTACCCACAGATACGCAGTATTTT. This codes for CASSLPPGLPTDTQYF. Full variable domain (rest looked up from reference TRBV28 and TRBJ2-3): DVKVTQSSRYLVKRTGEKVFLECVQDMDHENMFWYRQDPGLGLRLIYFSYDVKMKEKGDIPEGYSVSREKKERFSLILESASTNQTSMYLCASSLPPGLPTDTQYFGPGTRLTVL.